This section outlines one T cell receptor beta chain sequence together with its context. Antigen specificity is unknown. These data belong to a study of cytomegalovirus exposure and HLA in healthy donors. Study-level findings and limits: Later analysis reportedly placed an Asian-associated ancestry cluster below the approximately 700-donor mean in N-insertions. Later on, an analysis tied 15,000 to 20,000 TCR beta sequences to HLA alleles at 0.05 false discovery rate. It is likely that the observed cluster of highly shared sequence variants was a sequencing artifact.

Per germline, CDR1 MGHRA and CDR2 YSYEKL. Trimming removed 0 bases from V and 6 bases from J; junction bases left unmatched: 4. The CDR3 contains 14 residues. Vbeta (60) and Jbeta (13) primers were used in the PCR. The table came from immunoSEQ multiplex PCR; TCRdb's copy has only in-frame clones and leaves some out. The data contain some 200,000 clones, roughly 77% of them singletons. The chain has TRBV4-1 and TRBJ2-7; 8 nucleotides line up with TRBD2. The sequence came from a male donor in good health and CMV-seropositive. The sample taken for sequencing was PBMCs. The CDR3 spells CASSQEAGVGEQYF. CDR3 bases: TGCGCCAGCAGCCAAGAAGCGGGAGTTGGCGAGCAGTACTTC.